These T cell receptor beta chains were read from a single sample in a study of T cells expressing NK-cell markers. Reprocessing the 5' RACE reads, TCRdb reports a single entry for every CDR3 protein and omits DNA. The repertoire table contains fewer than 550,000 distinct CDR3 sequences. What was sequenced was blood T cells: a sorted CD56 or NKG2C T cell subset, CD4+ or CD8+ T cells, or bulk PBMC T cells (not recorded which). The source of these receptors is a woman aged 50 to 65 in good health. Both conserved end residues are part of each CDR3.

v_gene: TRBV6-5; j_gene: TRBJ2-3; CDR3aa: CASSYSWGSPPDTQYF
v_gene: TRBV5-1; j_gene: TRBJ2-2; CDR3aa: CASLPGTSGPWSTGELFF
v_gene: TRBV12-3/TRBV12-4; j_gene: TRBJ2-2; CDR3aa: CASTKRGPGELFF
v_gene: TRBV20-1; j_gene: TRBJ2-7; CDR3aa: CSATLVGGRNEQYF
v_gene: TRBV27; j_gene: TRBJ2-1; CDR3aa: CASSLPPLLAGGGNEQFF
v_gene: TRBV20-1; j_gene: TRBJ2-1; CDR3aa: CSAVIAGVVVDEQFF
v_gene: TRBV28; j_gene: TRBJ1-4; CDR3aa: CASSSGQSEKLFF
v_gene: TRBV5-1; j_gene: TRBJ2-2; CDR3aa: CASSLGLERFAGELFF
v_gene: TRBV4-1; j_gene: TRBJ1-3; CDR3aa: CASSQVMGSRDTIYF
v_gene: TRBV12-3/TRBV12-4; j_gene: TRBJ2-2; CDR3aa: CASSIRGGGLNTGELFF
v_gene: TRBV24-1; j_gene: TRBJ2-1; CDR3aa: CATSDIRTSGRGLYNEQFF
v_gene: TRBV6-5; j_gene: TRBJ1-2; CDR3aa: CASIRPPYGYTF
v_gene: TRBV3-1; j_gene: TRBJ2-3; CDR3aa: CASRPGGLAGGQDTQYF
v_gene: TRBV19; j_gene: TRBJ2-3; CDR3aa: CASSIGGLVEDTQYF
v_gene: TRBV11-1; j_gene: TRBJ2-5; CDR3aa: CASTPSGTTPGTQYF
v_gene: TRBV7-9; j_gene: TRBJ2-7; CDR3aa: CASSLGTSGPYEQYF
v_gene: TRBV7-6; j_gene: TRBJ1-1; CDR3aa: CASSLAAAGGVGGTEAFF
v_gene: TRBV12-3/TRBV12-4; j_gene: TRBJ2-3; CDR3aa: CASSLIDTQYF
v_gene: TRBV4-1; j_gene: TRBJ2-1; CDR3aa: CASSQERTSGARLEQFF
v_gene: TRBV5-6; j_gene: TRBJ2-5; CDR3aa: CASSLVNRLTETQYF
v_gene: TRBV9; j_gene: TRBJ2-7; CDR3aa: CASSVGPTSYEQYF
v_gene: TRBV6-2/TRBV6-3; j_gene: TRBJ2-3; CDR3aa: CASSRLRMTGAHTDTQYF
v_gene: TRBV12-3/TRBV12-4; j_gene: TRBJ2-2; CDR3aa: CASSLMGPGELFF